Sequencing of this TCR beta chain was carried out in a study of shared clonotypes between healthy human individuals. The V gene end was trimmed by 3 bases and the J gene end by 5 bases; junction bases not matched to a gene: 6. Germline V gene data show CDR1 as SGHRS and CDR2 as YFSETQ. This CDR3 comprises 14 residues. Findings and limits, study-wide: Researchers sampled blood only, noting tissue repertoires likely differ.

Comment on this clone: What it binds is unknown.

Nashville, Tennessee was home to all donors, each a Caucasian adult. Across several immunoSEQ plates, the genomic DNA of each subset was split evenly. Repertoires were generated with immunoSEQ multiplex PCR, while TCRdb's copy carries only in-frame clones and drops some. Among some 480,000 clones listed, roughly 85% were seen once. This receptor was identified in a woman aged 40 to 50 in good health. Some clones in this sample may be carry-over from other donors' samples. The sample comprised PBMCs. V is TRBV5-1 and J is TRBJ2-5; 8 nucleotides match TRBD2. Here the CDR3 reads CASSSTSGGETQYF. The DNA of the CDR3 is TGCGCCAGCAGCTCAACTAGCGGCGGGGAGACCCAGTACTTC.